A single sample is the source of the 17 T cell receptor beta chains below, sequenced in a study of OX40 agonist ivuxolimab in advanced cancers. Only in-frame clones appear in the TCRdb table, and some are missing; sequencing was by immunoSEQ multiplex PCR. This sample has 70,000 to 85,000 clones, with about 87% found just once. Sequences were derived from CD4+ or CD8+ T cells sorted from blood, sampled in a trial of the OX40 agonist ivuxolimab. Receptors originate from an adult with an advanced solid tumor such as melanoma, head and neck, liver or kidney cancer.

This clone was seen only a few times. The chain is built from TRBV30 and TRBJ1-1; D not certain. This CDR3 region has 11 residues. Germline V gene sequence: CDR1 GTSNPN, CDR2 SVGIG (reference sequence). Here the CDR3 DNA reads TGTGCAAGTGGACGGGAATCTGAAGCTTTCTTT. Protein product: CASGRESEAFF.

The V call is TRBV7-9, the J call TRBJ1-1; no clear D. From germline, CDR1 is SEHNR and CDR2 FQNEAQ (reference sequence). With 3 bases removed from V and 3 bases from J, the gap between germline ends came to 8 bases. The CDR3 totals 13 residues. The CDR3 nucleotides read TGTGCCAGCAGCTTTAGAACGGACACTGAAGCTTTCTTT. This translates into CASSFRTDTEAFF.

The chain is built from TRBV7-9 and TRBJ2-2; D is unresolved. V lost 5 bases, J lost 4 bases, and 5 bases lay in between. The CDR3 spans 12 residues. Germline lookup yields CDR1 SEHNR and CDR2 FQNEAQ (reference sequence). The CDR3 loop is CASSRATGELFF. As DNA, the CDR3 is TGTGCCAGCAGCCGGGCCACCGGGGAGCTGTTTTTT.

This clone was seen more than once but under ten times. The V and J genes are TRBV5-6 and TRBJ2-1; TRBD1 agrees at 8 bases. Germline-derived CDR1 and CDR2 are SGHDT and YYEEEE. Trimming at V came to 5 bases and at J to 9 bases, leaving 7 bases not matched to a gene. This CDR3 comprises 13 residues. CDR3 sequence reads: CASRRHRGIEQFF. CDR3 sequence (DNA): TGTGCCAGCAGACGCCACAGGGGGATTGAGCAGTTCTTC.

The J gene is TRBJ2-5, the V gene TRBV7-9; D perhaps matches TRBD2 (6 bases). The CDR3 is made up of 14 amino acids. Germline CDR1 SEHNR, CDR2 FQNEAQ (reference sequence). V shed 5 bases and J shed 5 bases, with 15 bases lying between them. The chain's CDR3 is CASSPNAGSETQYF. The DNA for the CDR3 is TGTGCCAGCAGCCCGAACGCCGGGAGTGAGACCCAGTACTTC.

The rearrangement links TRBV11-3 to TRBJ2-6; a weak D match, TRBD2 (6 bases). Germline assignment: CDR1 SGHNT and CDR2 YENEEA. Trimming pared 5 bases from V and 0 bases from J, leaving 14 bases between. This CDR3 is 17 amino acids long. The CDR3 loop reads CASSTRGQDSGANVLTF. The CDR3 DNA sequence: TGTGCCAGCAGCACGCGGGGCCAAGACTCTGGGGCCAACGTCCTGACTTTC.

The chain carries TRBV14 and TRBJ1-5; D not resolved. This CDR3 comprises 16 residues. V lost 0 bases to trimming and J lost 2 bases, with 11 bases between them. Germline lookup yields CDR1 SGHDN and CDR2 FVKESK. DNA for the CDR3: TGTGCCAGCAGCCAAGAGGGGTACGGTGGCAATCAGCCCCAGCATTTT. Translated, it gives CASSQEGYGGNQPQHF.

The V gene is TRBV1, the J gene TRBJ1-3; TRBD1 is taken as the D call from the table, unchecked against the DNA. TRBV1 represents a pseudogene. The CDR3 loop spans 20 amino acids. For the CDR3, the DNA is TGCACCAGCAGCCAATTCTGGGGGGACAGGGTTCAATTCTCTGGAAACACCATATATTTT. Translating it yields CTSSQFWGDRVQFSGNTIYF.

CDR3 region: CASSAQLAGFTDTQYF. CDR3 in DNA: TGTGCCAGCAGTGCTCAACTAGCGGGGTTCACAGATACGCAGTATTTT. This sequence joins TRBV27 and TRBJ2-3; 10 nucleotides match TRBD2. Per the germline V gene, CDR1 is MNHEY and CDR2 is SMNVEV (reference sequence). CDR3 length: 16 amino acids. The ends lost 5 bases at V and 2 bases at J; junction bases unmatched: 7.

V gene TRBV28 combines with J gene TRBJ2-7, with a possible D match to TRBD1 (6 bases). The V gene lost 5 bases and the J gene lost 3 bases, with 14 bases spanning the gap. Germline V gene data show CDR1 as MDHEN and CDR2 as SYDVKM. The CDR3 sequence is 14 residues long. Written as DNA, the CDR3 is TGTGCCAGCAGTGGCGCAGGGGAAAACTACGAGCAGTACTTC. Translated, it gives CASSGAGENYEQYF.

This sequence joins TRBV7-9 and TRBJ2-3; D is possibly TRBD2 (6 bases). The ends were cut back, 2 bases at V and 0 bases at J, with 18 bases in the middle. The germline V gene has CDR1 SEHNR and CDR2 FQNEAQ (reference sequence). The CDR3 extends over 18 amino acids. CDR3 sequence: CASSLPSGSTPSTDTQYF. The CDR3 DNA follows: TGTGCCAGCAGCTTACCCAGCGGGTCAACTCCTAGCACAGATACGCAGTATTTT. Variable domain in full (rest from reference TRBV7-9 and TRBJ2-3): DTGVSQNPRHKITKRGQNVTFRCDPISEHNRLYWYRQTLGQGPEFLTYFQNEAQLEKSRLLSDRFSAERPKGSFSTLEIQRTEQGDSAMYLCASSLPSGSTPSTDTQYFGPGTRLTVL.

CDR3 region: CASRTGAGANVLTF. CDR3 bases: TGTGCCAGTAGAACAGGGGCCGGGGCCAACGTCCTGACTTTC. The rearrangement joins TRBV19 to TRBJ2-6; 7 bases fit TRBD1. The CDR3 has 14 amino acids. CDR1 is LNHDA, CDR2 SQIVND, per germline (reference sequence). Unmatched junction bases numbered 3, after V lost 6 bases and J lost 4 bases.

This chain links TRBV30 with TRBJ2-2; maybe TRBD2 (6 bases). In germline, CDR1 is GTSNPN, CDR2 SVGIG (reference sequence). Trimming took 2 bases from V and 0 from J, leaving 13 bases between them. The CDR3 is 16 residues long. In DNA, the CDR3 is TGTGCCTGGAGTCGGGGGACCGCTTCGAACACCGGGGAGCTGTTTTTT. Translating it yields CAWSRGTASNTGELFF.

The rearrangement uses TRBV18 and TRBJ1-1; D is unresolved. The CDR3 spans 13 residues. V lost 2 bases and J lost 7, with 11 bases in between. Germline assignment: CDR1 KGHSH and CDR2 LQKENI. The CDR3 sequence is CASSPLRVDEAFF. CDR3 DNA: TGTGCCAGCTCACCATTGAGGGTTGATGAAGCTTTCTTT.

The chain has TRBV7-2 and TRBJ1-2; weak D call: TRBD1 (5 bases). Germline V gives CDR1 SGHTA, CDR2 FQGNSA. The CDR3 contains 14 residues. V shed 4 bases and J shed 5 bases, with 14 bases lying between them. CDR3 sequence reads: CASSSGWGEYGYTF. CDR3 nucleotide sequence: TGTGCCAGCAGCTCCGGGTGGGGGGAATATGGCTACACCTTC.

This chain joins TRBV5-4 and TRBJ2-3; no clear D. The CDR3 runs 12 residues. Trimming removed 4 bases from V and 4 bases from J, with 7 bases in between. Per germline, CDR1 SGHNT and CDR2 YYREEE (reference sequence). The CDR3 region is CASSRISDTQYF. In DNA form, the CDR3 reads TGTGCCAGCAGCCGCATTTCAGATACGCAGTATTTT.

This chain links TRBV20-1 with TRBJ1-4; D is unresolved. Deletions cut 6 bases from V and 13 bases from J, with 15 bases between. The CDR3 length is 11 residues. Germline V CDR1 and CDR2: DFQATT, SNEGSKA (reference sequence). The CDR3 region is CSAMGFGGLFF. The CDR3, as DNA: TGCAGTGCCATGGGTTTCGGAGGACTGTTTTTT.